The sequence of this T cell receptor beta chain was determined in a study of graft-versus-host responses after intestinal transplantation. About the research overall: The study gave all recipients anti-thymocyte globulin induction, then tacrolimus and steroids for about 3 years.

The study, taken as a whole, reports: Detected in recipient marrow were GvH clones, some of which were first observed in ileum or blood. Allograft graft-versus-host to host-versus-graft clonal ratios ran high in patients with graft-donor T cell macrochimerism.

The CDR3 totals 14 residues. The germline V and J ends were trimmed by 3 bases and 6 bases, with 14 bases remaining between them. Germline CDR1 is LNHDA and CDR2 is SQIVND (reference sequence). TCRdb keeps only in-frame clones here, not all; method: immunoSEQ multiplex PCR. Here the sample spans roughly 56,000 clones, around 91% being singletons. In regard to this clone: Its target is unknown.

The sequence derives from a human patient who received an intestinal transplant, so some T cells may come from the graft donor. Sequenced material: PBMCs, taken almost 120 days after intestinal transplantation. This chain links TRBV19 with TRBJ2-5, with a tentative D call TRBD1 (5 bases). CDR3 residues: CASSIQGPLKTQYF. The CDR3 region has the DNA TGTGCCAGTAGTATCCAGGGTCCGTTGAAGACCCAGTACTTC.